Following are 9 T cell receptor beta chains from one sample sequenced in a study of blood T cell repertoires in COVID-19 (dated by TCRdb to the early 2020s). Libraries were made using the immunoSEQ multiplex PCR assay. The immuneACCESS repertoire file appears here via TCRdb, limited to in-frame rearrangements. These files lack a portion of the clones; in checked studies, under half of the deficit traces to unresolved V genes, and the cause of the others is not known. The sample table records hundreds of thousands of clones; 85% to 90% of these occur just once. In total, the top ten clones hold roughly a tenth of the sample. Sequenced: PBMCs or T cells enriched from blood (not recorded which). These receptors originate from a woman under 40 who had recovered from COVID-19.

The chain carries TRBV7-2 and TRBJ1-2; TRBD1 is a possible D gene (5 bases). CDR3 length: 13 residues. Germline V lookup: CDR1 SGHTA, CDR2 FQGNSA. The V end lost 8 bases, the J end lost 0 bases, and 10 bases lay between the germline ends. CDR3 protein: CASSRTPNYGYTF. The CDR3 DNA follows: TGTGCCAGCTCCCGGACACCTAACTATGGCTACACCTTC.

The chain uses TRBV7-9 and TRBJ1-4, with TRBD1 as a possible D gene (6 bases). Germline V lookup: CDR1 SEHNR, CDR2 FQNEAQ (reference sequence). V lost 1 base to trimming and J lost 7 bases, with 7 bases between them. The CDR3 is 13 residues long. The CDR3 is CASSLDRAEKLFF. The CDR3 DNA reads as TGTGCCAGCAGCTTAGACAGGGCTGAAAAACTGTTTTTT.

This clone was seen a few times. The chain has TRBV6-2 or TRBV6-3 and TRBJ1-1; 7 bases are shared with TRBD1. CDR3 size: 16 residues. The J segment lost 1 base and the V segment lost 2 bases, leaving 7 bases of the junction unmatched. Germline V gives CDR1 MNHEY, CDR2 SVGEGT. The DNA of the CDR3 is TGTGCCAGCAGTTACGCGTTACGACAGGGGAACACTGAAGCTTTCTTT. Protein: CASSYALRQGNTEAFF.

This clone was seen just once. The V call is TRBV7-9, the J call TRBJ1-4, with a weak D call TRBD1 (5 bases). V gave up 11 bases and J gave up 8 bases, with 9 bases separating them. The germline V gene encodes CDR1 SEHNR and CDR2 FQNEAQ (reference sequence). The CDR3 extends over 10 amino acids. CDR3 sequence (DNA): TGTGCCTGTGGGGGGGAAAAACTGTTTTTT. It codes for CACGGEKLFF.

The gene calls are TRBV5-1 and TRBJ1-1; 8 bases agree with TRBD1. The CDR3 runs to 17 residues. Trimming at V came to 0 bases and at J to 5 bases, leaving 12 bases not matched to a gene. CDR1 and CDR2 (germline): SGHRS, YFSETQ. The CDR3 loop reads CASSLEWQGAGKTEAFF. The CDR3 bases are TGCGCCAGCAGCTTGGAATGGCAGGGGGCGGGGAAAACTGAAGCTTTCTTT. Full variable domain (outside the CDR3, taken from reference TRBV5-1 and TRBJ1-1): KAGVTQTPRYLIKTRGQQVTLSCSPISGHRSVSWYQQTPGQGLQFLFEYFSETQRNKGNFPGRFSGRQFSNSRSEMNVSTLELGDSALYLCASSLEWQGAGKTEAFFGQGTRLTVV.

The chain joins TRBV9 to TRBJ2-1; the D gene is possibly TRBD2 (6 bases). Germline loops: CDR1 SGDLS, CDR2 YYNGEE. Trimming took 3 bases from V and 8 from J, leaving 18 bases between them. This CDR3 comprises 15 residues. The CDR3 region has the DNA TGTGCCAGCAGCGATCCGGGACTCAACGAGCATGAGCAGTTCTTC. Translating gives CASSDPGLNEHEQFF.

In DNA, the CDR3 is TGCGCCAGCAGCCGGACTAGCGGGAATTACGAGCAGTACTTC. Translation: CASSRTSGNYEQYF. This sequence joins TRBV5-1 and TRBJ2-7; TRBD2 matches at 12 bases. Germline V CDR1 and CDR2: SGHRS, YFSETQ. V shed 4 bases, J shed 4 bases, and the junction held 3 bases outside the gene matches. The CDR3 has 14 residues.

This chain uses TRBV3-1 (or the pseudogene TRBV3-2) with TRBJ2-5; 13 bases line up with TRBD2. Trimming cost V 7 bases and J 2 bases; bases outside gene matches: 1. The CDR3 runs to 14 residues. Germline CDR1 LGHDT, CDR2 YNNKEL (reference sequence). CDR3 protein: CASKGLAGQETQYF. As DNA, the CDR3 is TGTGCCAGCAAGGGACTAGCGGGACAAGAGACCCAGTACTTC.

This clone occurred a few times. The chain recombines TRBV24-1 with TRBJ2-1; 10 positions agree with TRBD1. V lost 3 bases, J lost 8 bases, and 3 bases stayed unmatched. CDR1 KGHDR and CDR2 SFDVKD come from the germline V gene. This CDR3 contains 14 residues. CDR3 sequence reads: CATSDAGQGDEQFF. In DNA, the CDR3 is TGTGCCACCAGTGATGCCGGACAGGGGGATGAGCAGTTCTTC.